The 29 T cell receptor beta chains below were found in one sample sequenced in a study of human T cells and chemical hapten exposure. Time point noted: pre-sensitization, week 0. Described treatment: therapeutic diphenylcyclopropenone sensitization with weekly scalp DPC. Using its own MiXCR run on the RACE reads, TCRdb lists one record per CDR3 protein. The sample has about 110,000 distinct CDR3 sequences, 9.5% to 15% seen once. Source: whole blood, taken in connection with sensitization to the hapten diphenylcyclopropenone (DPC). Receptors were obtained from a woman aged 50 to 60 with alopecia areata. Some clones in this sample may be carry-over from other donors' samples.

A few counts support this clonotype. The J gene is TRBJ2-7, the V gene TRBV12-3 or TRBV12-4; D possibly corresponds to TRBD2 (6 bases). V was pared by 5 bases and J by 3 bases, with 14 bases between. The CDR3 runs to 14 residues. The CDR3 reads CASSPARRGYEQYF. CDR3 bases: TGTGCCAGCAGTCCCGCCCGGAGGGGCTACGAGCAGTACTTC.

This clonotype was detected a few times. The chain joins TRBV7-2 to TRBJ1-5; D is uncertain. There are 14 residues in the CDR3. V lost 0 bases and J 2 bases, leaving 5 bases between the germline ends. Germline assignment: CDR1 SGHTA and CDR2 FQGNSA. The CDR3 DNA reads TGTGCCAGCAGCTTAGCGGATGGCAATCAGCCCCAGCATTTT. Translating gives CASSLADGNQPQHF.

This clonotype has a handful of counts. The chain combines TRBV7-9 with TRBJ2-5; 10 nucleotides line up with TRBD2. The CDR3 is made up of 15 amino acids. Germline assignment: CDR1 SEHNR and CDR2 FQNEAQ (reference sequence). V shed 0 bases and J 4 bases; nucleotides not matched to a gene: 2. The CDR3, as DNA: TGTGCCAGCAGCTTAGCAGCGGGAGGGCGAGAGACCCAGTACTTC. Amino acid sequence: CASSLAAGGRETQYF.

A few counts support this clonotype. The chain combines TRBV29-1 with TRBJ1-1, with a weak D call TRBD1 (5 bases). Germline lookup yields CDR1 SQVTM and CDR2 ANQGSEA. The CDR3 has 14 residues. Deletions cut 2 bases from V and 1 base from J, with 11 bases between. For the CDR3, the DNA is TGCAGCGTTGAAACGGGACGGTGGAACACTGAAGCTTTCTTT. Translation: CSVETGRWNTEAFF.

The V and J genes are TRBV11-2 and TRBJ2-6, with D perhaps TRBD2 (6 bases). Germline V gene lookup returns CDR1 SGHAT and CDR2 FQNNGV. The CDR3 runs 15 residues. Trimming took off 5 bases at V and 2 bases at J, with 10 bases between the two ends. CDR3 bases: TGTGCCAGCAGCCTAGGAGGGGCTGGGGCCAACGTCCTGACTTTC. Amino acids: CASSLGGAGANVLTF.

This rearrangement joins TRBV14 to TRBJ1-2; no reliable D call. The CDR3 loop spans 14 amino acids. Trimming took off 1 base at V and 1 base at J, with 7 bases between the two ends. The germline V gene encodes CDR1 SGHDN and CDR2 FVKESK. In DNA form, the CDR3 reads TGTGCCAGCAGCCAAGGGGCGATTAACTATGGCTACACCTTC. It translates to CASSQGAINYGYTF.

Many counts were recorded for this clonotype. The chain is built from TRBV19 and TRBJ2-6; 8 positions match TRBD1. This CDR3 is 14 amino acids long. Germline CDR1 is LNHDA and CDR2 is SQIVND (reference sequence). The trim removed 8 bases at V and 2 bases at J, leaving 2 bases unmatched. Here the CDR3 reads CASRGQAGANVLTF. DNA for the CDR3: TGTGCCAGTCGGGGACAGGCTGGGGCCAACGTCCTGACTTTC.

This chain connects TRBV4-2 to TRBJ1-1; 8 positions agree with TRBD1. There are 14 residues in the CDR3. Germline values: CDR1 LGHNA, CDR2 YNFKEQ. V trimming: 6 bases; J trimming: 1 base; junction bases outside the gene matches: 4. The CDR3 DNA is TGTGCCAGCAGACAGGACAGGGCGAACACTGAAGCTTTCTTT. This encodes CASRQDRANTEAFF.

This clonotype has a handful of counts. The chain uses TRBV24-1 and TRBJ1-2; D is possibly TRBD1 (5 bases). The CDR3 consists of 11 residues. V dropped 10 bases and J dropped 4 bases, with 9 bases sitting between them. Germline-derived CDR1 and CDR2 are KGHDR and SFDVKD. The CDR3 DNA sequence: TGTGCCACGTCAGGGACCTATGGCTACACCTTC. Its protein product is CATSGTYGYTF.

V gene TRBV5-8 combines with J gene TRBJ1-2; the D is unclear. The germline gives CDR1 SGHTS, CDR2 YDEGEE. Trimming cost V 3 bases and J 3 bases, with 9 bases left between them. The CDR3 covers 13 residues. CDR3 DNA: TGTGCCAGCAGCTCCCCGCCGGACTATGGCTACACCTTC. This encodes CASSSPPDYGYTF.

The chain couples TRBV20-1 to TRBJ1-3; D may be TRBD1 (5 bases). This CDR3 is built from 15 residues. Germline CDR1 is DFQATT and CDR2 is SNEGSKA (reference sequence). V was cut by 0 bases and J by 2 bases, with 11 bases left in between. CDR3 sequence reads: CSARDSREPGNTIYF. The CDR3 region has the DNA TGCAGTGCTAGAGACTCCAGGGAACCTGGAAACACCATATATTTT.

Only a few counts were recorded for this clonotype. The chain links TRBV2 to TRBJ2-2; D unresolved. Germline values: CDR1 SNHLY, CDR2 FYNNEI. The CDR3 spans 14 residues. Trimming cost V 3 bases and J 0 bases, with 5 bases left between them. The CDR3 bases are TGTGCCAGCAGTGAGAACACGAACACCGGGGAGCTGTTTTTT. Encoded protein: CASSENTNTGELFF.

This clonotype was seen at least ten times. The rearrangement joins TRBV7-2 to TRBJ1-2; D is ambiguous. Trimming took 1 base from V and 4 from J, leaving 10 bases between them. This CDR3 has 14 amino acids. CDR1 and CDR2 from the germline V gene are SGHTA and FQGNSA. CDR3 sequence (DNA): TGTGCCAGCAGCTTAGAACTGGGCCTCTATGGCTACACCTTC. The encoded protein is CASSLELGLYGYTF.

As DNA, the CDR3 is TGTGCCAGCTCAGCACATAAGGTCCACGAGCAGTACTTC. It encodes CASSAHKVHEQYF. The rearrangement uses TRBV18 and TRBJ2-7; D call uncertain. V lost 5 bases and J lost 5, with 13 bases in between. The CDR3 consists of 13 residues. Germline CDR1 KGHSH, CDR2 LQKENI.

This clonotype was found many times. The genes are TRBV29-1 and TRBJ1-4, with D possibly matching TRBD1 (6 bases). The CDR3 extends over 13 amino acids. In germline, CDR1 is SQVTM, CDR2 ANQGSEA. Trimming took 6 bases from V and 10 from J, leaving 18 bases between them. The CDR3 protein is CSVRVVGAGKLFF. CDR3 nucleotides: TGCAGCGTCCGCGTCGTGGGGGCTGGAAAACTGTTTTTT.

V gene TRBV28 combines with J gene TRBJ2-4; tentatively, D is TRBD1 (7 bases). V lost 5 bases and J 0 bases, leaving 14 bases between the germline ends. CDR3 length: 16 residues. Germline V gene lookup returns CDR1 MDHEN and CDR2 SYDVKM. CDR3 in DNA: TGTGCCAGCAGTCGCGGGACAGCGTTAGCCAAAAACATTCAGTACTTC. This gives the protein CASSRGTALAKNIQYF. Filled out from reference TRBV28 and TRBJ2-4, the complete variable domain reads DVKVTQSSRYLVKRTGEKVFLECVQDMDHENMFWYRQDPGLGLRLIYFSYDVKMKEKGDIPEGYSVSREKKERFSLILESASTNQTSMYLCASSRGTALAKNIQYFGAGTRLSVL.

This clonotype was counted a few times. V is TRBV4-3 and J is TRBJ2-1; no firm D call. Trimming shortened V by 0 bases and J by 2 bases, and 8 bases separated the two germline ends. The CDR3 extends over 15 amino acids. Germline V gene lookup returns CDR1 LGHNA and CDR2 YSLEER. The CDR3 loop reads CASSQDRRTYNEQFF. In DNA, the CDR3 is TGCGCCAGCAGCCAAGATCGACGGACCTACAATGAGCAGTTCTTC.

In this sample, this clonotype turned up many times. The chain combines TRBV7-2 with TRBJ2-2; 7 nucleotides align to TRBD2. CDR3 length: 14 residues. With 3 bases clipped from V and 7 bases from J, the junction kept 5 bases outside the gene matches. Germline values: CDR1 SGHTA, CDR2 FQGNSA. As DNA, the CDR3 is TGTGCCAGCAGCTTTGTGGGAGGGAGCGGGGAGCTGTTTTTT. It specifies CASSFVGGSGELFF.

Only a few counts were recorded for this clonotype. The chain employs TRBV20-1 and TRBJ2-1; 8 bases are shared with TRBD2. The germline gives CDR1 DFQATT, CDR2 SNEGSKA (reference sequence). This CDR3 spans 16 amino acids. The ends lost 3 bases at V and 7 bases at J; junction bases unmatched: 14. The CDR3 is CSARKRAAGGLNEQFF. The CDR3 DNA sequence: TGCAGTGCTAGGAAACGAGCGGCGGGAGGATTAAATGAGCAGTTCTTC.

CDR3 residues: CASQRAAGNSETQYF. The CDR3 region has the DNA TGCGCCAGCCAACGCGCCGCGGGGAATTCGGAGACCCAGTACTTC. V is TRBV4-3 and J is TRBJ2-5; the D gene is possibly TRBD2 (6 bases). Deletions cut 8 bases from V and 5 bases from J, with 21 bases between. CDR3 size: 15 residues. The V gene's germline CDR1 is LGHNA and CDR2 YSLEER.

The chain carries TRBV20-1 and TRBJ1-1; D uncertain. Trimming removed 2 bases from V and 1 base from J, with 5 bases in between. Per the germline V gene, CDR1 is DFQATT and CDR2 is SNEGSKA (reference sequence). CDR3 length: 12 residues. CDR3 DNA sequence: TGCAGTGCTAGACAGCCGAACACTGAAGCTTTCTTT. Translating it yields CSARQPNTEAFF.

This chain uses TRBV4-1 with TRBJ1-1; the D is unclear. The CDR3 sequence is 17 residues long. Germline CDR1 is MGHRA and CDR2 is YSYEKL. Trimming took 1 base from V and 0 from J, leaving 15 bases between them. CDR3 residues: CASSQVRAIQMNTEAFF. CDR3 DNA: TGCGCCAGCAGCCAAGTTAGGGCCATCCAGATGAACACTGAAGCTTTCTTT.

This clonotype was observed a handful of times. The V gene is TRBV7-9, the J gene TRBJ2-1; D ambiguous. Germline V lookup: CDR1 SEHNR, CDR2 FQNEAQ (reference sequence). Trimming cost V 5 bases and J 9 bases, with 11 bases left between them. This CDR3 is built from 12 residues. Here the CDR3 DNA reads TGTGCCAGCAGCCCTTGGGGTAGTGAGCAGTTCTTC. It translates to CASSPWGSEQFF. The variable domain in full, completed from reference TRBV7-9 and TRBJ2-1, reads DTGVSQNPRHKITKRGQNVTFRCDPISEHNRLYWYRQTLGQGPEFLTYFQNEAQLEKSRLLSDRFSAERPKGSFSTLEIQRTEQGDSAMYLCASSPWGSEQFFGPGTRLTVL.

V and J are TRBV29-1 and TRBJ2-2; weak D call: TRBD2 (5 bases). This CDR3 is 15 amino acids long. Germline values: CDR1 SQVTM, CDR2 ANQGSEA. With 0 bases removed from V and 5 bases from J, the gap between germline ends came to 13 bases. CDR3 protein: CSVEDFEGETGELFF. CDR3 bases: TGCAGCGTTGAAGACTTTGAGGGAGAGACCGGGGAGCTGTTTTTT.

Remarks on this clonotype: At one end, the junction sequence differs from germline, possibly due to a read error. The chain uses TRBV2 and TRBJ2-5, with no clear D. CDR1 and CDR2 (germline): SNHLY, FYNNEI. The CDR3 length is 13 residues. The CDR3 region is CASNYRPQGTQYF. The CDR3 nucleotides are TGTGCCAGCAATTACCGACCCCAAGGGACCCAGTACTTC.

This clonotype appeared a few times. The CDR3: CASSWGPGLAGEPELFF. The CDR3 DNA sequence: TGTGCCAGCAGCTGGGGACCGGGACTAGCGGGGGAGCCGGAGCTGTTTTTT. This chain uses TRBV11-2 with TRBJ2-2, with 14 bases aligning to TRBD2. Germline V CDR1 and CDR2: SGHAT, FQNNGV. The CDR3 extends over 17 amino acids. The junction had 11 bases not matched to a gene; V was cut back by 4 bases and J by 10 bases.

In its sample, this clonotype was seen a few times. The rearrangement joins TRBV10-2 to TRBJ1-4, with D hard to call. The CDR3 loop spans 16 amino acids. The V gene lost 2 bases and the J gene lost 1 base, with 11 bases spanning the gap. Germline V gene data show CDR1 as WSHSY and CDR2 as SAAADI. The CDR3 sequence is CASSEGGYGTNEKLFF. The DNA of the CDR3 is TGCGCCAGCAGTGAGGGAGGTTATGGAACTAATGAAAAACTGTTTTTT.

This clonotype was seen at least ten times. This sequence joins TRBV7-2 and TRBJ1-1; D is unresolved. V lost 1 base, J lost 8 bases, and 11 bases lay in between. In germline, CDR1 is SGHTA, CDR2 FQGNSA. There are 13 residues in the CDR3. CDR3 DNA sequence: TGTGCCAGCAGCTTAGAACCGGGAACCGAAGCTTTCTTT. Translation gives CASSLEPGTEAFF.

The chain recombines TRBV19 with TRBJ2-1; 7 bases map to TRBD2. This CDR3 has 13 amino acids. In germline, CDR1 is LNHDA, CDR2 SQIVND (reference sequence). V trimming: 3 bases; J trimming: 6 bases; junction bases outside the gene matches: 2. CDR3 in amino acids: CASSIASGNEQFF. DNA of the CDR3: TGTGCCAGTAGTATCGCTAGCGGCAATGAGCAGTTCTTC.